This TCR beta chain comes out of a study of cytomegalovirus exposure and HLA in healthy donors. Worth noting for this clone: Antigen: not known.

Study-wide results and caveats: It was reportedly the case that the classifier diagnosed cytomegalovirus status with high specificity and sensitivity. In vitro checks showed that three CMV-associated chains really do target CMV antigens. What TCR beta sequences reportedly achieved was accurate prediction of HLA-A and HLA-B alleles in most subjects.

PCR amplification relied on 60 Vbeta primers (plus 13 Jbeta primers). Only in-frame clones appear in the TCRdb table, and some are missing; sequencing was by immunoSEQ multiplex PCR. The sample shows 100,000 to 150,000 clones, roughly four fifths of them seen only once. V shed 5 bases and J shed 2 bases, with 16 bases lying between them. Per the germline V gene, CDR1 is SGHAT and CDR2 is FQNNGV. This CDR3 has 15 residues. The chain combines TRBV11-2 with TRBJ2-7, with D possibly being TRBD2 (6 bases). This TCR was sampled from a woman aged 45 to 65 in good health and CMV-seropositive. The sample taken for sequencing was PBMCs. The CDR3 loop is CASSPVWDSTYEQYF. DNA for the CDR3: TGTGCCAGCAGCCCAGTATGGGACTCGACCTACGAGCAGTACTTC. Drawing the rest from reference TRBV11-2 and TRBJ2-7, the complete variable domain is EAGVAQSPRYKIIEKRQSVAFWCNPISGHATLYWYQQILGQGPKLLIQFQNNGVVDDSQLPKDRFSAERLKGVDSTLKIQPAKLEDSAVYLCASSPVWDSTYEQYFGPGTRLTVT.